These 24 T cell receptor beta chains were all obtained from the same sample, sequenced in a study of T cell responses to AZD1222 COVID-19 vaccine. Some clones are missing from TCRdb's copy, which holds only in-frame ones; the method was immunoSEQ multiplex PCR. This sample has about 150,000 clones; 92% occur once, and the top ten carry 1.6%. The sample in question was peripheral blood, obtained on day 0 of AZD1222 vaccination. The source of these receptors is an adult in good health.

This clone turned up a few times. The chain uses TRBV7-2 and TRBJ2-7; 9 nucleotides agree with TRBD2. Germline CDR1 SGHTA, CDR2 FQGNSA. The CDR3 has 14 residues. V dropped 8 bases and J dropped 3; count of bases not matched to a gene: 8. The CDR3 reads CASGNGRGGYEQYF. Written as DNA, the CDR3 is TGTGCCAGCGGAAATGGGCGGGGGGGCTACGAGCAGTACTTC.

J is TRBJ1-2 and V is TRBV29-1; D not resolved. Germline values: CDR1 SQVTM, CDR2 ANQGSEA. V lost 7 bases, J lost 7 bases, and 16 bases lay in between. The CDR3 contains 12 residues. CDR3: CSAGWVDAGYTF. The CDR3 DNA is TGCAGCGCGGGGTGGGTTGATGCTGGCTACACCTTC.

The V call is TRBV11-2, the J call TRBJ1-3; no reliable D call. Germline lookup yields CDR1 SGHAT and CDR2 FQNNGV. The ends were cut back, 1 base at V and 2 bases at J, with 9 bases in the middle. There are 15 residues in the CDR3. CDR3 region: CASSLGGGAGNTIYF. The CDR3 DNA sequence: TGTGCCAGCAGCTTAGGCGGCGGGGCTGGAAACACCATATATTTT. Combining the CDR3 with reference TRBV11-2 and TRBJ1-3 gives the whole variable domain EAGVAQSPRYKIIEKRQSVAFWCNPISGHATLYWYQQILGQGPKLLIQFQNNGVVDDSQLPKDRFSAERLKGVDSTLKIQPAKLEDSAVYLCASSLGGGAGNTIYFGEGSWLTVV.

The gene calls are TRBV7-9 and TRBJ1-3; D perhaps matches TRBD1 (5 bases). CDR1 is SEHNR and CDR2 is FQNEAQ in the germline V gene (reference sequence). The length of the CDR3 is 12 residues. Trimming removed 4 bases from V and 4 bases from J, with 5 bases in between. CDR3 coding DNA: TGTGCCAGCAGCTCAGGGGGAAACACCATATATTTT. Its protein product is CASSSGGNTIYF.

This clone was found a few times. The chain has TRBV5-4 and TRBJ2-1; 9 positions match TRBD2. J lost 8 bases, V lost 4 bases, and 7 bases had no gene match. This CDR3 contains 14 residues. Per germline, CDR1 SGHNT and CDR2 YYREEE (reference sequence). CDR3 nucleotide sequence: TGTGCCAGCAGCCTGGGACTAGCATTCGATGAGCAGTTCTTC. This gives the protein CASSLGLAFDEQFF.

The chain employs TRBV2 and TRBJ1-4, with 7 bases fitting TRBD1. The CDR3 is 15 residues long. V lost 6 bases and J lost 7; bases outside the gene matches: 11. Germline CDR1 and CDR2: SNHLY and FYNNEI. In DNA, the CDR3 is TGTGCCAGCAGCCGAGTCAAGGGGGCGGTTGAAAAACTGTTTTTT. It codes for CASSRVKGAVEKLFF.

This chain joins TRBV3-1 (or the pseudogene TRBV3-2) and TRBJ1-1, with 7 bases fitting TRBD1. V lost 2 bases, J lost 3 bases, and 12 bases stayed unmatched. Germline values: CDR1 LGHDT, CDR2 YNNKEL (reference sequence). The CDR3 has 17 residues. The CDR3 reads CASSQPRAGGFDTEAFF. As DNA, the CDR3 is TGTGCCAGCAGCCAACCCCGGGCAGGGGGGTTCGACACTGAAGCTTTCTTT.

The chain links TRBV5-1 to TRBJ1-2; 9 bases are a match to TRBD1. From germline, CDR1 is SGHRS and CDR2 YFSETQ. The length of the CDR3 is 14 residues. Trimming cost V 4 bases and J 4 bases; bases outside gene matches: 5. As DNA, the CDR3 is TGCGCCAGCAGCCCGGGACAGGGTGGCTATGGCTACACCTTC. It yields the protein CASSPGQGGYGYTF. Complete variable domain (other parts from reference TRBV5-1 and TRBJ1-2): KAGVTQTPRYLIKTRGQQVTLSCSPISGHRSVSWYQQTPGQGLQFLFEYFSETQRNKGNFPGRFSGRQFSNSRSEMNVSTLELGDSALYLCASSPGQGGYGYTFGSGTRLTVV.

This chain joins TRBV4-1 and TRBJ1-4; D not certain. This CDR3 has 15 residues. Trimming left V 5 bases short and J 3 bases short, with 13 bases between. Germline assignment: CDR1 MGHRA and CDR2 YSYEKL. This chain's CDR3 is CASSETQRANEKLFF. CDR3 coding DNA: TGCGCCAGCAGCGAAACCCAACGGGCTAATGAAAAACTGTTTTTT.

This rearrangement joins TRBV5-1 to TRBJ2-5; D is undetermined. V was clipped by 0 bases and J by 5 bases, with 11 bases between them. The length of the CDR3 is 14 residues. The germline V gene has CDR1 SGHRS and CDR2 YFSETQ. The CDR3 reads CASSLAWTSETQYF. DNA of the CDR3: TGCGCCAGCAGCTTGGCATGGACCAGTGAGACCCAGTACTTC.

This rearrangement joins TRBV7-9 to TRBJ2-1; 7 bases map to TRBD2. The ends lost 1 base at V and 0 bases at J; junction bases unmatched: 6. Looked up from germline, CDR1 is SEHNR and CDR2 is FQNEAQ (reference sequence). The CDR3 length is 17 residues. The CDR3 loop is CASSLGLAVSSYNEQFF. The CDR3 DNA reads as TGTGCCAGCAGCTTAGGGCTAGCGGTCAGCTCCTACAATGAGCAGTTCTTC. The full variable domain, completed using reference TRBV7-9 and TRBJ2-1, is DTGVSQNPRHKITKRGQNVTFRCDPISEHNRLYWYRQTLGQGPEFLTYFQNEAQLEKSRLLSDRFSAERPKGSFSTLEIQRTEQGDSAMYLCASSLGLAVSSYNEQFFGPGTRLTVL.

The chain links TRBV13 to TRBJ2-7; perhaps TRBD2 as D (6 bases). The CDR3 sequence is 15 residues long. Germline V gene sequence: CDR1 PRHDT, CDR2 FYEKMQ (reference sequence). Deletions cut 5 bases from V and 0 bases from J, with 14 bases between. CDR3 residues: CASSHGTFSSYEQYF. The CDR3 DNA reads as TGTGCCAGCAGCCACGGGACTTTCAGCTCCTACGAGCAGTACTTC. Drawing the rest from reference TRBV13 and TRBJ2-7, the complete variable domain is AAGVIQSPRHLIKEKRETATLKCYPIPRHDTVYWYQQGPGQDPQFLISFYEKMQSDKGSIPDRFSAQQFSDYHSELNMSSLELGDSALYFCASSHGTFSSYEQYFGPGTRLTVT.

V is TRBV4-2 and J is TRBJ2-3; the D is unclear. V lost 4 bases to trimming and J lost 1 base, with 6 bases between them. This CDR3 region has 13 residues. CDR1 is LGHNA, CDR2 YNFKEQ, per germline. The CDR3 protein is CASSPLGTDTQYF. DNA for the CDR3: TGTGCCAGCAGCCCTCTCGGCACAGATACGCAGTATTTT.

This clone has only a few counts. In DNA, the CDR3 is TGTGCCAGCAGTTTGTGGAGGAACACTGAAGCTTTCTTT. The encoded protein is CASSLWRNTEAFF. This chain connects TRBV12-3 or TRBV12-4 to TRBJ1-1, with D hard to call. Trimming shortened V by 3 bases and J by 1 base, and 6 bases separated the two germline ends. This CDR3 is 13 amino acids long.

As to this clone: Compared with germline, one end of the junction differs, possibly owing to a read error. The chain uses TRBV7-7 and TRBJ2-1; D assignment may be TRBD1 or TRBD2 (5 bases each). Looked up from germline, CDR1 is SSHAT and CDR2 is FNYEAQ (reference sequence). The CDR3 length is 13 residues. The chain's CDR3 is CASSLTVTGRSFF. DNA for the CDR3: TGTGCTAGCAGCTTAACTGTAACGGGACGGTCGTTCTTC.

The chain recombines TRBV5-1 with TRBJ2-1; 10 nucleotides match TRBD1. Germline assignment: CDR1 SGHRS and CDR2 YFSETQ. The CDR3 runs to 15 residues. V dropped 7 bases and J dropped 4; count of bases not matched to a gene: 8. For the CDR3, the DNA is TGCGCCAGCGGCTCCGGGACAGGGGTTTACAATGAGCAGTTCTTC. Translating it yields CASGSGTGVYNEQFF.

The chain recombines TRBV10-2 with TRBJ2-6, with 10 positions matching TRBD1. In germline, CDR1 is WSHSY, CDR2 SAAADI. The CDR3 is 15 amino acids. With V trimmed by 10 bases and J by 3 bases, 6 bases remained unmatched. In DNA, the CDR3 is TGCGCCACCCCGACAGGGGGCCGTGGGGCCAACGTCCTGACTTTC. Translation gives CATPTGGRGANVLTF.

This chain joins TRBV7-8 and TRBJ2-5; 8 bases map to TRBD2. The CDR3 extends over 16 amino acids. The ends lost 5 bases at V and 5 bases at J; junction bases unmatched: 13. Germline V lookup: CDR1 SGHVS, CDR2 FQNEAQ. CDR3 residues: CASSLSTGGPRETQYF. CDR3 bases: TGTGCCAGCAGCCTCTCAACGGGAGGGCCTCGGGAGACCCAGTACTTC.

This clone has only one observation. The chain joins TRBV29-1 to TRBJ1-1, with D possibly being TRBD1 (6 bases). Between the trimmed V and J ends, which lost 5 bases and 6 bases, there was a span of 16 bases. CDR1 is SQVTM and CDR2 is ANQGSEA in the germline V gene. The length of the CDR3 is 13 residues. In DNA, the CDR3 is TGCAGCGTTCAAAAGGGGGGTTGGCCTGAAGCTTTCTTT. Residues: CSVQKGGWPEAFF.

Comment on this clone: The identical CDR3 is also encoded by other nucleotide sequences in the sample. This chain uses TRBV18 with TRBJ2-5, with D maybe TRBD1 (5 bases). V lost 1 base and J lost 2, with 11 bases in between. The CDR3 totals 15 residues. CDR1 KGHSH and CDR2 LQKENI come from the germline V gene. The DNA for the CDR3 is TGTGCCAGCTCACCACGCGCAGGGCAACAAGAGACCCAGTACTTC. Residues: CASSPRAGQQETQYF.

The sample holds one count of this clone. The V and J genes are TRBV18 and TRBJ1-5; possible D gene TRBD1, 6 bases. This CDR3 contains 14 residues. The V gene's germline CDR1 is KGHSH and CDR2 LQKENI. V shed 6 bases and J shed 6 bases, with 15 bases lying between them. CDR3 protein: CASSSHREAQPQHF. The CDR3 bases are TGTGCCAGCTCGTCCCACAGGGAGGCTCAGCCCCAGCATTTT. Supplemented by reference TRBV18 and TRBJ1-5, the full variable domain reads NAGVMQNPRHLVRRRGQEARLRCSPMKGHSHVYWYRQLPEEGLKFMVYLQKENIIDESGMPKERFSAEFPKEGPSILRIQQVVRGDSAAYFCASSSHREAQPQHFGDGTRLSIL.

V usage is TRBV19 and J usage is TRBJ2-3, with D perhaps matching TRBD1 (6 bases). CDR3 length: 18 amino acids. Germline lookup yields CDR1 LNHDA and CDR2 SQIVND (reference sequence). Trimming removed 3 bases at V and 1 base at J, with 20 bases between. The DNA for the CDR3 is TGTGCCAGTAGTATCGAGGGGGAACCCTTCGTCGGCACAGATACGCAGTATTTT. The encoded protein is CASSIEGEPFVGTDTQYF.

CDR3 residues: CASSQGGGQTYEQYF. As DNA, the CDR3 is TGCGCCAGCAGCCAAGGGGGGGGACAGACCTACGAGCAGTACTTC. The chain uses TRBV4-1 and TRBJ2-7; perhaps D is TRBD1 or TRBD2 (7 bases each). The germline gives CDR1 MGHRA, CDR2 YSYEKL. Trimming removed 1 base from V and 2 bases from J, with 12 bases in between. The CDR3 is made up of 15 amino acids.

The V gene is TRBV6-5, the J gene TRBJ1-4, with a possible D match to TRBD1 (5 bases). The CDR3 contains 15 residues. Germline CDR1 reads MNHEY; CDR2 reads SVGAGI. V shed 4 bases and J shed 2 bases, with 11 bases lying between them. The CDR3 loop is CASSSTDSTNEKLFF. CDR3 DNA sequence: TGTGCCAGCAGTTCGACTGACAGTACTAATGAAAAACTGTTTTTT.